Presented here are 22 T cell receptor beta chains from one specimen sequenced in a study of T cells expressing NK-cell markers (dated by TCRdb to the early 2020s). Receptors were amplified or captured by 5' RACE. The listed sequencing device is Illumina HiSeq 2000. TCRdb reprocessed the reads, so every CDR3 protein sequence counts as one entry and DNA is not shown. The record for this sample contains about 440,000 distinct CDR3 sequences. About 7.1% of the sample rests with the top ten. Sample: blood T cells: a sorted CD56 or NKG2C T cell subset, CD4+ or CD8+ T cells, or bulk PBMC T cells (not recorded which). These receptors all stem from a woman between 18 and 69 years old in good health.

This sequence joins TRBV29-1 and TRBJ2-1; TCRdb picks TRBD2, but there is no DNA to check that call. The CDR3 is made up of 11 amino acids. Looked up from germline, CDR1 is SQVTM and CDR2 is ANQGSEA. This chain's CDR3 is CSVGLINEQFF.

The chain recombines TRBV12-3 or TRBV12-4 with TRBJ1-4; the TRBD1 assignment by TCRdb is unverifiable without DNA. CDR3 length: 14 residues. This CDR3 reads CASSFERAGEKLFF.

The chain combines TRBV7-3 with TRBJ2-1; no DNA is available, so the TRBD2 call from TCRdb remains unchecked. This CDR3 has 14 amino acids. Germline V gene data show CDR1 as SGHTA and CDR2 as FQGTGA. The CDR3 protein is CASSVGTSNNEQFF. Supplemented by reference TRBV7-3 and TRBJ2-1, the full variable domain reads GAGVSQTPSNKVTEKGKYVELRCDPISGHTALYWYRQSLGQGPEFLIYFQGTGAADDSGLPNDRFFAVRPEGSVSTLKIQRTERGDSAVYLCASSVGTSNNEQFFGPGTRLTVL.

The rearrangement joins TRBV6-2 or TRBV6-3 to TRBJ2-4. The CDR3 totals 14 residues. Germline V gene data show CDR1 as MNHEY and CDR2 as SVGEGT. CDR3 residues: CASSYRVAKNIQYF.

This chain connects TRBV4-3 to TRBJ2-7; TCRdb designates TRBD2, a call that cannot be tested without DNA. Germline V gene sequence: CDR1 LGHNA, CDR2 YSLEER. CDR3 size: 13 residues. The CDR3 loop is CASSPRLSYEQYF.

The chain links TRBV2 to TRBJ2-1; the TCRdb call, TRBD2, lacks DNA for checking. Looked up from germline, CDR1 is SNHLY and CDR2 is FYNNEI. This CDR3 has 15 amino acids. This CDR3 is CASIERSSGVDEQFF.

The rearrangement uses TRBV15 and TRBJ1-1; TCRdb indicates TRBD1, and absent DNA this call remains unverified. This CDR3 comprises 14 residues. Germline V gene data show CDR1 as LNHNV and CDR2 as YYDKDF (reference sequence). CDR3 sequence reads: CATSRSQGMDEAFF.

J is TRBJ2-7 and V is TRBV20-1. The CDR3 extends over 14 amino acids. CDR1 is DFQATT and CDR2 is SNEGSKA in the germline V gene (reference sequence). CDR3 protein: CSASDRGLSYEQYF.

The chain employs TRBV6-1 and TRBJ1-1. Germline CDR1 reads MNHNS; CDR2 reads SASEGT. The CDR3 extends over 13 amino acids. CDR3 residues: CASRQSKNTEAFF.

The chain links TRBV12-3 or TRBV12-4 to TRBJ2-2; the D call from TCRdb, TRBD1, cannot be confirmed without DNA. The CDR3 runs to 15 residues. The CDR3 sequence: CASSPSVRGTGELFF.

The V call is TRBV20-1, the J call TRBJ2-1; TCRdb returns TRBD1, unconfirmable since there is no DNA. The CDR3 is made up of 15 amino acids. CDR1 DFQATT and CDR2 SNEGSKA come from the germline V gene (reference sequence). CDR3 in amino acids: CSAREDRDRSGEQFF.

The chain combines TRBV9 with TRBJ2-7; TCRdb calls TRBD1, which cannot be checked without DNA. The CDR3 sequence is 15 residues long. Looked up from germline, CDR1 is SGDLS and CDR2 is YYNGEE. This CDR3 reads CASSVDREPRAEQYF.

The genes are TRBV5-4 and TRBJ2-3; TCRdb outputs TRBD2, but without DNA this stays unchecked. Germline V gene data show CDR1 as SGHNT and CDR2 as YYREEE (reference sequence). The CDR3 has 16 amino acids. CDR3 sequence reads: CASSQGLAGGPDTQYF.

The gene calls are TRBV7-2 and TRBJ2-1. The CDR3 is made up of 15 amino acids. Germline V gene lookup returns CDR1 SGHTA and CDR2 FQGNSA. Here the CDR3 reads CASSPSGDAYNEQFF.

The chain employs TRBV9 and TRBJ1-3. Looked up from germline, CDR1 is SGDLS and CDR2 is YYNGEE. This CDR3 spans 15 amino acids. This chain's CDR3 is CASSVGRTSGNTIYF. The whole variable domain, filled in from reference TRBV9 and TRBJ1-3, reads DSGVTQTPKHLITATGQRVTLRCSPRSGDLSVYWYQQSLDQGLQFLIQYYNGEERAKGNILERFSAQQFPDLHSELNLSSLELGDSALYFCASSVGRTSGNTIYFGEGSWLTVV.

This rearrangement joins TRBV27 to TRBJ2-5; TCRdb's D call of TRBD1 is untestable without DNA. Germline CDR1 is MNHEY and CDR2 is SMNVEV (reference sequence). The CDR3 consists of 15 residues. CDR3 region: CASSLSVGTGETQYF.

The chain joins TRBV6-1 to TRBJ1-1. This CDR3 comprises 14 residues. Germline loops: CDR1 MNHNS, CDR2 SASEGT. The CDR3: CASRGGLRHTEAFF.

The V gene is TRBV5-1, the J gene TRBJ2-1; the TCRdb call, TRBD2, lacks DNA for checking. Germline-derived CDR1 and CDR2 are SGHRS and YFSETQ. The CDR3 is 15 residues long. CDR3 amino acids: CASSQSGSVGNEQFF. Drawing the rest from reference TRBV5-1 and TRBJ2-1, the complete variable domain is KAGVTQTPRYLIKTRGQQVTLSCSPISGHRSVSWYQQTPGQGLQFLFEYFSETQRNKGNFPGRFSGRQFSNSRSEMNVSTLELGDSALYLCASSQSGSVGNEQFFGPGTRLTVL.

CDR3 in amino acids: CASSFENQGANYGYTF. The chain has TRBV12-3 or TRBV12-4 and TRBJ1-2; the D gene TCRdb calls, TRBD1, cannot be checked with no DNA. The CDR3 covers 16 residues.

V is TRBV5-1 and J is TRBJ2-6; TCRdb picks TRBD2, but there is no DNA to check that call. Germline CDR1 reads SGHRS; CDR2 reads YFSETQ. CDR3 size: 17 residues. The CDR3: CASSTTGPRSGANVLTF.

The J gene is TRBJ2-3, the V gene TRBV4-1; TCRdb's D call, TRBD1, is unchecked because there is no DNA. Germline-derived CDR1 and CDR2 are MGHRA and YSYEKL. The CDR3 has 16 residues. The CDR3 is CASSQGFQAQTDTQYF.

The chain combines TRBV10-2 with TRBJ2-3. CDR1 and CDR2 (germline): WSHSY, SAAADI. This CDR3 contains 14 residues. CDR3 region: CASSHSFSTDTQYF.